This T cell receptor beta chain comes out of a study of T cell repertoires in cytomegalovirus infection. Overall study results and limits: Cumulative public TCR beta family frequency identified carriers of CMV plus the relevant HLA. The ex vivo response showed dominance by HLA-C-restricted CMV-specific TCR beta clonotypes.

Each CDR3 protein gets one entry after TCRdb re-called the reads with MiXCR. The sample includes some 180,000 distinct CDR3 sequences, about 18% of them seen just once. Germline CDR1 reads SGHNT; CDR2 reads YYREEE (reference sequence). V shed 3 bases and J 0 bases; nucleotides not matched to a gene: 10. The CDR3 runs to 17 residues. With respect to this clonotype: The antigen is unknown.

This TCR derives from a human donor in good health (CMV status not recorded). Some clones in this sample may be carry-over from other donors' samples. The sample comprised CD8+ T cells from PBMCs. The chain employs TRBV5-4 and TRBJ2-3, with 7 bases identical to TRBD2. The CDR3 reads CASSSPGTMVSTDTQYF. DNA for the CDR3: TGTGCCAGCAGCTCGCCCGGGACTATGGTGAGCACAGATACGCAGTATTTT.